The present T cell receptor beta chain was sequenced within a study of OX40 agonist ivuxolimab in advanced cancers. Regarding the research as a whole: Ivuxolimab was a fully human IgG2 agonistic monoclonal antibody targeting the costimulatory receptor OX40 (CD134). Patients were allowed to have had prior anti-PD-1, anti-PD-L1 or anti-CTLA-4 therapy, and approximately 40% of the dose-escalation patients had been treated with checkpoint inhibitors. Among the roughly 52 dose-escalation patients, some 20 had hepatocellular carcinoma, around 15 melanoma, 9 renal cell carcinoma and 9 head and neck cancer. The monotherapy dose-escalation portion (N of about 50 patients) of the phase I ivuxolimab trial is reported in the paper. The purpose of peripheral TCRbeta sequencing was to test whether ivuxolimab changed TCR sequence diversity and led to clonal T-cell expansion. In the dose-escalation cohort, 82.7% of patients were male, and the mean age was approximately 60 years, with a range of 23 to 79. Intravenous ivuxolimab was administered to patients every 2 weeks at six dose levels: 0.01, 0.1, 0.3, 1.5, 3 and 10 mg/kg. Partial responses occurred in three dose-escalation patients, of whom one had hepatocellular carcinoma and two had cutaneous melanoma. What the work shows at the level of the full study, not this receptor alone: In the 0.1-3.0 mg/kg groups, partial responders had among the lowest normalized peripheral clonal expansion, particularly in CD8+ T cells. Low levels of normalized T-cell clonal expansion were also seen in some patients who did not respond. Antigen specificity was not determined for the clonally expanded peripheral T cells. Clonal expansion of both CD4+ and CD8+ blood T cells was observed from baseline to week 6 at doses 0.1 to 3.0 mg/kg. After ivuxolimab, more expanded clones were found on average in CD8+ T cells than in CD4+ T cells.

With regard to this clone: Its binding antigen is unknown. No base qualities exist here, and no much larger clone lies one base off it.

The germline V gene provides CDR1 SGHRS and CDR2 YFSETQ. Trimming removed 5 bases from V and 5 bases from J, leaving 7 bases between the germline ends. The CDR3 starts with the cysteine, ends with the phenylalanine, and has 11 residues. Only the CDR3 DNA stays, 33 bases, in frame from base 1. For sequencing of the TCRbeta CDR3 region, genomic DNA was extracted from the sorted cells. The immunoSEQ Assay was used for sequencing of TCRbeta CDR3 regions. TCRdb retrieved this table from immuneACCESS and kept in-frame rearrangements only. Not all clones are present; in checked studies, unresolved V genes account for under half, and no reason is known for the remainder. This sample lists roughly 56,000 clones; around 88% were detected once. Together, the top ten hold approximately 0.61% of the sample. The trial excluded patients who had a history of autoimmune disease or were on systemic immunosuppression. Peripheral blood for TCR sequencing was collected from all dose cohorts at baseline, on cycle 4 day 1, and on cycle 7 day 1. The samples were taken from a phase I, first-in-human, multicenter, open-label dose-escalation trial of ivuxolimab. Adults with locally advanced or metastatic melanoma, renal cell, hepatocellular, or head and neck squamous cell carcinoma were enrolled in the trial. Before TCR sequencing, CD4+ and CD8+ T cells were separately sorted from peripheral blood.

This TCR was recovered from an adult with an advanced solid tumor such as melanoma, head and neck, liver or kidney cancer. Rearrangement joined TRBV5-1 to TRBJ1-2, with the D gene not confidently named. Sequenced here: CD4+ or CD8+ T cells sorted from blood, sampled in a trial of the OX40 agonist ivuxolimab. The CDR3 reads CASREVYGYTF. The DNA is as follows: TGCGCCAGCAGAGAGGTTTATGGCTACACCTTC.